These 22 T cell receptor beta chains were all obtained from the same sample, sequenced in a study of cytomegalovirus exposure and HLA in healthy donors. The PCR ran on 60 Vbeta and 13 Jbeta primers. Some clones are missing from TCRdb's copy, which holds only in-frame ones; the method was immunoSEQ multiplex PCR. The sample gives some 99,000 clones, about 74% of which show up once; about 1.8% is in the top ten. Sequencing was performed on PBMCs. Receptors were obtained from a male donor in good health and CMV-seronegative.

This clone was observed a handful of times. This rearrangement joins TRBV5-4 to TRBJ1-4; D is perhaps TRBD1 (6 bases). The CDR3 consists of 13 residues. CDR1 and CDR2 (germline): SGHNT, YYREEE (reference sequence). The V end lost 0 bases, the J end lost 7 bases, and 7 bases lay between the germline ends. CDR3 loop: CASSLEGGEKLFF. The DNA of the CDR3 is TGTGCCAGCAGCTTGGAAGGGGGTGAAAAACTGTTTTTT.

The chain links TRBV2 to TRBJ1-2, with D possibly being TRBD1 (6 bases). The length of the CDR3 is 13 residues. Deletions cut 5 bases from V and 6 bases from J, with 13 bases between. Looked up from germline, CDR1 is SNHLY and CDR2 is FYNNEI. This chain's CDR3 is CASSSDRFDGYTF. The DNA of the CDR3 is TGTGCCAGCAGTTCTGACAGGTTCGATGGCTACACCTTC.

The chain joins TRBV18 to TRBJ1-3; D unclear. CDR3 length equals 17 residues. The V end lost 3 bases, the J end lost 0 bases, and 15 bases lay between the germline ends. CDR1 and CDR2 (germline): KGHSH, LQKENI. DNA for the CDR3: TGTGCCAGCTCACCTAACAGACGGACTAGCTCTGGAAACACCATATATTTT. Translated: CASSPNRRTSSGNTIYF.

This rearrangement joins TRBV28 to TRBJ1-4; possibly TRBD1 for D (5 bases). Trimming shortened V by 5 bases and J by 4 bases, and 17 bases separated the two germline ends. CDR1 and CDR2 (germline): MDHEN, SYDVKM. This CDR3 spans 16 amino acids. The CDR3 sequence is CASSRLGAVLNEKLFF. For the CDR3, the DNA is TGTGCCAGCAGTCGCTTAGGGGCAGTGCTTAATGAAAAACTGTTTTTT.

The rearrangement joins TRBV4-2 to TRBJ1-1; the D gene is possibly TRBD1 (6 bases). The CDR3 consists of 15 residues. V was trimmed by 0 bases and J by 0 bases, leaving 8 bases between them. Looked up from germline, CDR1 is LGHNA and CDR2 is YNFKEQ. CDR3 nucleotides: TGTGCCAGCAGCCAAGAAGGGGGAATGAACACTGAAGCTTTCTTT. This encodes CASSQEGGMNTEAFF.

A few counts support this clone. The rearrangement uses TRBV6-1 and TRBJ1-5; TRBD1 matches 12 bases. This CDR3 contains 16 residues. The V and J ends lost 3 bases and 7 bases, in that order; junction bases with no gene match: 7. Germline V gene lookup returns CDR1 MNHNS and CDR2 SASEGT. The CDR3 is CASSDGTGGAYQPQHF. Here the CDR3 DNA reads TGTGCCAGCAGTGACGGGACAGGGGGCGCATACCAGCCCCAGCATTTT.

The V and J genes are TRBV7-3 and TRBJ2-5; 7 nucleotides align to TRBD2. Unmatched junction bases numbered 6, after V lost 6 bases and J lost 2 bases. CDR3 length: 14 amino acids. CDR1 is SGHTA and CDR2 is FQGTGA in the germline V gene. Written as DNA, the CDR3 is TGTGCCAGCAGTGCCACGGGAGGTCAAGAGACCCAGTACTTC. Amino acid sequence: CASSATGGQETQYF. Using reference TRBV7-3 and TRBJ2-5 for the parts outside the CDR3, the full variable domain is GAGVSQTPSNKVTEKGKYVELRCDPISGHTALYWYRQSLGQGPEFLIYFQGTGAADDSGLPNDRFFAVRPEGSVSTLKIQRTERGDSAVYLCASSATGGQETQYFGPGTRLLVL.

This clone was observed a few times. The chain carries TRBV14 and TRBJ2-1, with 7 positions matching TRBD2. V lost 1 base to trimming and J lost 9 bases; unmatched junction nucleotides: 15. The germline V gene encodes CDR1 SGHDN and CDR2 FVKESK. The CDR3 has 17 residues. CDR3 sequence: CASSQGASGAGIGEQFF. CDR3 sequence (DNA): TGTGCCAGCAGCCAAGGCGCAAGCGGGGCTGGCATTGGTGAGCAGTTCTTC. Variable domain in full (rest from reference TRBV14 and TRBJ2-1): EAGVTQFPSHSVIEKGQTVTLRCDPISGHDNLYWYRRVMGKEIKFLLHFVKESKQDESGMPNNRFLAERTGGTYSTLKVQPAELEDSGVYFCASSQGASGAGIGEQFFGPGTRLTVL.

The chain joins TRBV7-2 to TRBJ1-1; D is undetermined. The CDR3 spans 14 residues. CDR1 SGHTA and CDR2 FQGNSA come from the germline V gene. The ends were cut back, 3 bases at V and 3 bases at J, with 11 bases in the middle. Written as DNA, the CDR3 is TGTGCCAGCAGCTTGAGTAGAATCGACACTGAAGCTTTCTTT. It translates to CASSLSRIDTEAFF. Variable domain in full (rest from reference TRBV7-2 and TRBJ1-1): GAGVSQSPSNKVTEKGKDVELRCDPISGHTALYWYRQSLGQGLEFLIYFQGNSAPDKSGLPSDRFSAERTGGSVSTLTIQRTQQEDSAVYLCASSLSRIDTEAFFGQGTRLTVV.

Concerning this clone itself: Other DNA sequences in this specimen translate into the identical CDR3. The CDR3 protein is CASSAIRDRSTDTQYF. CDR3 nucleotide sequence: TGTGCCAGCAGTGCCATCCGAGACAGGAGCACAGATACGCAGTATTTT. The V and J genes are TRBV2 and TRBJ2-3, with D possibly being TRBD1 (6 bases). Germline CDR1 and CDR2: SNHLY and FYNNEI. Trimming cost V 4 bases and J 0 bases, with 14 bases left between them. This CDR3 region has 16 residues.

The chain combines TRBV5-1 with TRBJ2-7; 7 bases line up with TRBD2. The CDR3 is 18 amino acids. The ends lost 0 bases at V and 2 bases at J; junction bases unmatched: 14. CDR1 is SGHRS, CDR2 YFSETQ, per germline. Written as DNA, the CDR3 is TGCGCCAGCAGCTTGGCTTTCCCCGGGACTAAGGGGACCTACGAGCAGTACTTC. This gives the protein CASSLAFPGTKGTYEQYF. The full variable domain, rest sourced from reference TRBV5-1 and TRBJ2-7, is KAGVTQTPRYLIKTRGQQVTLSCSPISGHRSVSWYQQTPGQGLQFLFEYFSETQRNKGNFPGRFSGRQFSNSRSEMNVSTLELGDSALYLCASSLAFPGTKGTYEQYFGPGTRLTVT.

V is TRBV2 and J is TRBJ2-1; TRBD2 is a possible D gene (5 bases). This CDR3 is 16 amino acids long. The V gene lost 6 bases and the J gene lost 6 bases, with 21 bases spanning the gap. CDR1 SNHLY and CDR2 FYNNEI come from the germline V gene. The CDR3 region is CASRAILAPGSNEQFF. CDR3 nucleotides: TGTGCCAGCAGGGCTATCCTTGCACCGGGGTCCAATGAGCAGTTCTTC.

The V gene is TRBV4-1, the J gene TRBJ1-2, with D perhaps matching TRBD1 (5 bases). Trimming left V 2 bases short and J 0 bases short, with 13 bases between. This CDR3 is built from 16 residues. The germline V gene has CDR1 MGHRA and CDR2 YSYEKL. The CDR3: CASSQLITGPNYGYTF. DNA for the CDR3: TGCGCCAGCAGCCAATTAATTACAGGCCCTAACTATGGCTACACCTTC.

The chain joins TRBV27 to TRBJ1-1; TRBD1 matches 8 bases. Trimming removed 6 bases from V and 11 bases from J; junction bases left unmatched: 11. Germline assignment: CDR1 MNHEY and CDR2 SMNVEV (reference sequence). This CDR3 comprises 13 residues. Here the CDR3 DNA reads TGTGCCAGCAGGCAAGCAGGGGGCCGGAAGGCTTTCTTT. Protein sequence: CASRQAGGRKAFF.

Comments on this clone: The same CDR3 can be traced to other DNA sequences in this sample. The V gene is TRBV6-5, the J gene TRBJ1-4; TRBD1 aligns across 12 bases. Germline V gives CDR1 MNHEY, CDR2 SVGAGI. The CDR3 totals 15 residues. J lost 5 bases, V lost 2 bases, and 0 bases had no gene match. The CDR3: CASSYGTGGNEKLFF. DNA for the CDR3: TGTGCCAGCAGTTACGGGACAGGGGGCAATGAAAAACTGTTTTTT.

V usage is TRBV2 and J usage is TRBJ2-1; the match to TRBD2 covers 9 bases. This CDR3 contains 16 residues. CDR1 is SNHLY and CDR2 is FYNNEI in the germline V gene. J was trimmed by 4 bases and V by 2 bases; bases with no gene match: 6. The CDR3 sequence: CASSERASGAYNEQFF. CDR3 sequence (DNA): TGTGCCAGCAGTGAAAGAGCTAGCGGGGCTTACAATGAGCAGTTCTTC.

For the CDR3, the DNA is TGTGCCAGCAGCCAAGATCTCCGGACTAGCGGATACGAGCAGTACTTC. Translating gives CASSQDLRTSGYEQYF. V gene TRBV4-2 combines with J gene TRBJ2-7; 10 nucleotides align to TRBD2. The CDR3 length is 16 residues. V shed 0 bases and J 4 bases; nucleotides not matched to a gene: 6. Per germline, CDR1 LGHNA and CDR2 YNFKEQ.

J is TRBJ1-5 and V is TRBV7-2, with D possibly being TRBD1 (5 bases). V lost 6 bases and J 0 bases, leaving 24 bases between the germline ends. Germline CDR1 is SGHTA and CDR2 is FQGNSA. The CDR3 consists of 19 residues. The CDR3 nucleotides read TGTGCCAGCAGTCCCCGCCGGGTAGGGGTGTCGTATAGCAATCAGCCCCAGCATTTT. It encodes CASSPRRVGVSYSNQPQHF.

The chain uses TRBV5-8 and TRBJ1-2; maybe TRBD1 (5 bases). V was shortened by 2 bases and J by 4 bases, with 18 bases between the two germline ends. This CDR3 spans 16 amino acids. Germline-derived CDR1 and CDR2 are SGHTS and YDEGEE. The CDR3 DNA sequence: TGTGCCAGCAGCTTCGTCCCCCAGGGATCGATCTATGGCTACACCTTC. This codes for CASSFVPQGSIYGYTF. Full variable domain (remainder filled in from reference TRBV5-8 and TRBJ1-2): EAGVTQSPTHLIKTRGQQATLRCSPISGHTSVYWYQQALGLGLQFLLWYDEGEERNRGNFPPRFSGRQFPNYSSELNVNALELEDSALYLCASSFVPQGSIYGYTFGSGTRLTVV.

The CDR3 DNA sequence: TGTGCCAGCAGTGACCGCTTGGGGACAGGGGGCAAAAAGGCCGGGGAGCTGTTTTTT. Encoded protein: CASSDRLGTGGKKAGELFF. This sequence joins TRBV2 and TRBJ2-2, with TRBD1 matching over 12 bases. Germline CDR1 SNHLY, CDR2 FYNNEI. The CDR3 sequence is 19 residues long. J lost 6 bases, V lost 3 bases, and 14 bases had no gene match.

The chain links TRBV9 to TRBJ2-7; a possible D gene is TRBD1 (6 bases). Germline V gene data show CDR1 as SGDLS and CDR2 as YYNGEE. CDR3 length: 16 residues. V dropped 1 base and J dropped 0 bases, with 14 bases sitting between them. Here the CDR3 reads CASSVSFQGSSYEQYF. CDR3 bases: TGTGCCAGCAGCGTAAGCTTCCAGGGGAGCTCCTACGAGCAGTACTTC.

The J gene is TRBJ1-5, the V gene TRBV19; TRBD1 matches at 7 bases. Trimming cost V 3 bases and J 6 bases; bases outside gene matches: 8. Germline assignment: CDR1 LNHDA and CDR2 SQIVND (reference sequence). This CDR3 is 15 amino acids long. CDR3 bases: TGTGCCAGTAGTATTTTCTTGGCAGGGGGTCAGCCCCAGCATTTT. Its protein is CASSIFLAGGQPQHF.